Listed below are T cell receptor beta chains from one sample, sequenced in a study of glioma-infiltrating T cells. TCRdb ran MiXCR on the multiplex PCR reads and lists one entry per CDR3 protein. The data contain more than 300,000 distinct CDR3 sequences, around 45% of them singletons. The source material was glioma tissue, nonneoplastic brain tissue, or PBMCs (not recorded which). These receptors were taken from a human donor with low-grade glioma or glioblastoma, undergoing nonglioma brain surgery, or in good health (not recorded which). CDR3s include the opening cysteine and the closing phenylalanine or tryptophan. Each record gives: J gene, clone size, V gene, D gene, CDR3 protein, CDR3 DNA. A D gene is named only where the DNA matches it firmly. Some rows mark clone size as missing; the rest say once, few, many or name a class of expanded clone.

TRBJ1-5,NA,TRBV7-9,NA,CASSLGPGDLYSNQPQHF,TGTGCCAGCAGCTTAGGTCCAGGGGACCTTTATAGCAATCAGCCCCAGCATTTT
TRBJ2-1,medium-sized,TRBV4-3,NA,CASSLTWDFFHNEQFF,TGCGCCAGCAGTTTAACGTGGGACTTCTTTCACAATGAGCAGTTCTTC
TRBJ2-3,many,TRBV20-1,NA,CSAPPVLVGADTQYF,TGCAGTGCCCCCCCCGTGCTAGTAGGCGCAGATACGCAGTATTTT
TRBJ1-6,once,TRBV10-3,NA,CAIRRELESPLHF,TGTGCCATCAGACGAGAATTGGAATCACCCCTCCACTTT
TRBJ2-1,many,TRBV15,NA,CATSREPLTLNEQFF,TGTGCCACCAGCAGAGAACCTCTTACACTCAATGAGCAGTTCTTC
TRBJ2-3,NA,TRBV20-1,TRBD2,CSATPSREGLRTDTQYF,TGCAGTGCCACCCCCTCCCGGGAGGGCCTTAGAACAGATACGCAGTATTTT
TRBJ2-3,few,TRBV5-1,NA,CASSFTSAVSTDTQYF,TGCGCCAGCAGCTTTACTTCGGCGGTTAGCACAGATACGCAGTATTTT
TRBJ1-1,NA,TRBV6-5,TRBD1,CASRQGGFEAFF,TGTGCCAGCCGACAGGGAGGGTTTGAAGCTTTCTTT
TRBJ1-1,NA,TRBV12-5,NA,CASGLSGFSPEAFF,TGTGCTAGTGGTTTGTCGGGCTTCAGCCCTGAAGCTTTCTTT
TRBJ2-5,NA,TRBV15,NA,CATSRGGTLETQHF,TGTGCCACCAGCAGAGGGGGGACATTAGAGACCCAGCACTTC
TRBJ1-1,NA,TRBV7-2,TRBD1,CASSLETGWDTEAFF,TGTGCCAGCAGCTTAGAGACAGGGTGGGACACTGAAGCTTTCTTT
TRBJ2-3,many,TRBV28,TRBD2,CASSLSASGASTDTQYF,TGTGCCAGCAGTTTATCGGCTAGCGGTGCTAGCACAGATACGCAGTATTTT
TRBJ2-7,many,TRBV6-2/TRBV6-3,NA,CASRRVQYEQYF,TGTGCCAGCAGGCGAGTACAGTACGAGCAGTACTTC
TRBJ1-1,once,TRBV20-1,NA,CSATRRENTEAFF,TGCAGTGCTACCCGCAGGGAGAACACTGAAGCTTTCTTT
TRBJ1-1,many,TRBV4-2,NA,CASSQEATRVTEAFF,TGTGCCAGCAGCCAAGAGGCGACAAGAGTTACTGAAGCTTTCTTT
TRBJ2-1,NA,TRBV20-1,NA,CSARGIIDEQFF,TGCAGTGCTAGAGGGATAATCGATGAGCAGTTCTTC
TRBJ1-5,NA,TRBV7-2,NA,CASSLRPSAGNQPQHF,TGTGCCAGCAGCTTAAGGCCGTCGGCAGGTAATCAGCCCCAGCATTTT
TRBJ2-6,NA,TRBV28,TRBD1,CASMRTGRPGANVLTF,TGTGCCAGCATGCGGACAGGCCGCCCTGGGGCCAACGTCCTGACTTTC